This TCR beta chain was captured by sequencing in a study of control samples from healthy donors and cancer patients (dated by TCRdb to 2018 to 2021). On this clone itself: The clone's antigen remains unknown. No much larger clone is present one base from it, and per-base qualities are unavailable.

Spanning cysteine to phenylalanine, the CDR3 consists of 13 amino acids. The DNA shown is the 39-base CDR3, in frame from base 1. The germline V gene sets CDR1 to SGHRS and CDR2 to YFSETQ. The junction shows trimming of 1 base on V and 11 bases on J, plus 13 bases between the germline ends. Library creation used the immunoSEQ multiplex PCR assay. In TCRdb, the immuneACCESS table is reduced to in-frame sequences with V and J assigned. These tables do not hold every clone; where another copy was compared, an unresolved V gene accounts for under half, and the others remain unexplained. This sample has over 150,000 clones in its table, and about 90% of those were observed once. Jointly, the top ten make up just over 1.4% of the sample.

The receptor was isolated from a woman in her fifties or sixties in good health. What was sequenced was blood. The sequence joins TRBV5-1 to TRBJ1-3; the D gene is unclear. The DNA sequence is given as TGCGCCAGCAGCTTGTCTGGCTCCGGGGCCATATATTTT. Its translation reads: CASSLSGSGAIYF.